This T cell receptor beta chain was sequenced in a study of blood T cells in healthy people across ages. Researchers collected roughly 10 milliliters of peripheral blood from every single donor. This CDR3 region has 15 residues. The V end was cut by 5 bases, the J end by 5 bases, with 16 bases between. Germline CDR1 and CDR2: SGHVS and FQNEAQ. This clonotype has just a few counts. A J-beta primer mix and a sample-barcoded 5' primer were used in a second PCR of about 7 to 12 cycles. TCRdb recomputed calls from the 5' RACE reads with MiXCR, one row per CDR3 protein. The table lists about 760,000 distinct CDR3 sequences, approximately 25% of them singletons. This same sample was also taken into another study, of T cells of mothers and their children.

The rearrangement uses TRBV7-8 and TRBJ2-4; D unresolved. The specimen was blood. The receptor was isolated from a boy aged 10-17 years in good health. The CDR3 reads CASSPLAVTENIQYF. As DNA, the CDR3 is TGTGCCAGCAGCCCCTTAGCAGTTACGGAAAACATTCAGTACTTC. Full variable domain (missing parts from reference TRBV7-8 and TRBJ2-4): GAGVSQSPRYKVAKRGQDVALRCDPISGHVSLFWYQQALGQGPEFLTYFQNEAQLDKSGLPSDRFFAERPEGSVSTLKIQRTQQEDSAVYLCASSPLAVTENIQYFGAGTRLSVL.